This TCR beta chain was observed in a study of graft-versus-host responses after intestinal transplantation. Study as a whole: Recipients got multivisceral, liver-intestinal, or isolated intestinal transplants. All recipients were given anti-thymocyte globulin induction, and tacrolimus and steroids were then administered for around three years. Study-wide points: The marrow of recipients harbored GvH clones, and ileum or blood showed some of them first. Declines in HvG clones occurring early post-transplant were associated with peak circulating GvH clone levels.

Method: immunoSEQ multiplex PCR; TCRdb's copy keeps in-frame clones and lacks some. The top ten hold less than 1% of the sample, which has about 24,000 clones, approximately 83% seen once. Concerning this clone: No antigen is known for it. The DNA is omitted, as the CDR3 cannot be located on it reliably, and the CDR3 follows TCRdb's listing.

Germline assignment: CDR1 SQVTM and CDR2 ANQGSEA. From its first to its last residue, the CDR3 has 15 amino acids. The chain employs TRBV29-1 and TRBJ2-5; the D call of TRBD2 is as the table states it, not checked on the DNA. The sample here was PBMCs, taken 450 to 490 days after intestinal transplant. The TCR comes from a human patient who received an intestinal transplant, so some T cells may come from the graft donor. CDR3 residues: CSATGVGPGGYEQYF.